This T cell receptor (beta chain) was recorded in a study of blood T cell repertoires in COVID-19. As for the study in general: COVID-19 samples collected from the United States, Italy and Spain covered acute and convalescent phases. PBMCs, B-cell-depleted T cells, or T cells provided the cDNA or gDNA that made up the material.

CDR1 and CDR2 (germline): MGHDK, SYGVNS. Between the trimmed V and J ends, which lost 7 bases and 1 base, there was a span of 13 bases. The CDR3 extends over 14 amino acids. Under the authors' procedure: Amplified reference gene primers provided the basis for estimating nucleated cell counts. Assay: immunoSEQ multiplex PCR; the TCRdb copy retains only in-frame clones and omits some. That table gives V, J and clone size, and the DNA gave D and trimming. The table shows around 80,000 clones, with about 70% occurring only once. This TCR came from a man aged 50 to 59 with active or convalescent COVID-19. J is TRBJ1-1 and V is TRBV25-1; maybe TRBD1 (5 bases). Sequencing used peripheral blood. The CDR3 DNA follows: TGTGCCAGCACCATAGCGGGGCAGAACACTGAAGCTTTCTTT. Translating it yields CASTIAGQNTEAFF.